These T cell receptor beta chains were read from a single sample in a study of cytomegalovirus exposure and HLA in healthy donors. Method: immunoSEQ multiplex PCR; TCRdb's copy keeps in-frame clones and lacks some. The sample holds 150,000 to 200,000 clones, less than 85% seen once. Sample: PBMCs. These receptor sequences come from a girl aged 10 to 17 in good health and CMV-seropositive. Both conserved end residues are part of each CDR3. The D gene is left open where the match is weak. Clone sizes are given selectively: once, few, many, or a class where the clone is expanded.

V: TRBV6-5; size: few; J: TRBJ2-7; D: .; CDR3: CASSAASYEQYF; DNA: TGTGCCAGCAGCGCGGCCTCCTACGAGCAGTACTTC
V: TRBV10-3; size: .; J: TRBJ2-1; D: TRBD1; CDR3: CAIMSPRRGQGNEQFF; DNA: TGTGCCATCATGTCCCCCCGTCGTGGACAGGGCAATGAGCAGTTCTTC
V: TRBV19; size: .; J: TRBJ1-5; D: TRBD1; CDR3: CASTMTGSNQPQHF; DNA: TGTGCCAGTACCATGACAGGGAGCAATCAGCCCCAGCATTTT
V: TRBV19; size: .; J: TRBJ1-5; D: .; CDR3: CASSMKGAGNQPQHF; DNA: TGTGCCAGTAGTATGAAAGGGGCTGGCAATCAGCCCCAGCATTTT
V: TRBV18; size: .; J: TRBJ2-2; D: .; CDR3: CASSPPGRAVTGELFF; DNA: TGTGCCAGCTCACCACCGGGCAGGGCGGTCACCGGGGAGCTGTTTTTT
V: TRBV7-9; size: .; J: TRBJ2-3; D: TRBD2; CDR3: CASSPNGPSGSDTQYF; DNA: TGTGCCAGCAGCCCCAACGGACCTAGCGGATCAGATACGCAGTATTTT
V: TRBV7-9; size: .; J: TRBJ1-2; D: .; CDR3: CASSLVGAEGYTF; DNA: TGTGCCAGCAGCTTAGTAGGGGCTGAGGGCTACACCTTC
V: TRBV30; size: .; J: TRBJ1-2; D: .; CDR3: CAWGRGAYTF; DNA: TGTGCCTGGGGACGGGGGGCCTACACCTTC
V: TRBV29-1; size: .; J: TRBJ2-2; D: TRBD2; CDR3: CSVTGLAGGQNTGELFF; DNA: TGCAGCGTCACTGGACTAGCGGGGGGGCAGAACACCGGGGAGCTGTTTTTT
V: TRBV4-2; size: .; J: TRBJ1-3; D: TRBD1; CDR3: CASSQGQGLGGNTIYF; DNA: TGTGCCAGCAGCCAAGGACAGGGTCTGGGAGGAAACACCATATATTTT
V: TRBV7-9; size: .; J: TRBJ1-1; D: TRBD1; CDR3: CASSLTPLWTGELGEAFF; DNA: TGTGCCAGCAGCTTAACTCCCCTCTGGACAGGGGAGTTGGGTGAAGCTTTCTTT
V: TRBV30; size: .; J: TRBJ2-7; D: .; CDR3: CAWSGSGQHEQYF; DNA: TGTGCCTGGAGTGGGTCGGGACAACACGAGCAGTACTTC
V: TRBV6-5; size: .; J: TRBJ1-3; D: .; CDR3: CASGLGAGNTIYF; DNA: TGTGCCAGCGGTCTTGGAGCTGGAAACACCATATATTTT
V: TRBV4-1; size: .; J: TRBJ1-5; D: TRBD1; CDR3: CASSQDRGIQPQHF; DNA: TGCGCCAGCAGCCAGGACAGGGGTATCCAGCCCCAGCATTTT
V: TRBV12-5; size: .; J: TRBJ2-5; D: .; CDR3: CASGFQGGQETQYF; DNA: TGTGCTAGTGGTTTCCAGGGGGGACAAGAGACCCAGTACTTC
V: TRBV5-5; size: few; J: TRBJ2-5; D: .; CDR3: CASSLASLEQETQYF; DNA: TGTGCCAGCAGCTTGGCCTCACTAGAGCAAGAGACCCAGTACTTC
V: TRBV20-1; size: .; J: TRBJ1-2; D: .; CDR3: CSARDEEGYTF; DNA: TGCAGTGCTAGAGATGAGGAAGGCTACACCTTC
V: TRBV4-2; size: once; J: TRBJ2-5; D: TRBD2; CDR3: CASSQGAGGPDETQYF; DNA: TGTGCCAGCAGCCAAGGAGCGGGGGGGCCGGATGAGACCCAGTACTTC
V: TRBV29-1; size: once; J: TRBJ2-7; D: TRBD1; CDR3: CSVEDPQGEYF; DNA: TGCAGCGTTGAAGATCCCCAGGGGGAGTACTTC
V: TRBV14; size: .; J: TRBJ2-3; D: .; CDR3: CASSRQDTQYF; DNA: TGTGCCAGCAGCCGGCAAGATACGCAGTATTTT
V: TRBV29-1; size: few; J: TRBJ2-5; D: TRBD2; CDR3: CSVELAGVETQYF; DNA: TGCAGCGTTGAGCTAGCGGGGGTTGAGACCCAGTACTTC
V: TRBV21-1; size: once; J: TRBJ2-7; D: .; CDR3: CAIARDSSYEQYF; DNA: TGTGCCATCGCCCGGGACAGCTCCTACGAGCAGTACTTC
V: TRBV27; size: .; J: TRBJ2-2; D: .; CDR3: CASSFLGLRGRHRELFF; DNA: TGTGCCAGCAGTTTCTTAGGTTTGCGGGGCCGGCACCGGGAGCTGTTTTTT
V: TRBV4-2; size: .; J: TRBJ2-7; D: TRBD2; CDR3: CASSQDSGGAGEQYF; DNA: TGTGCCAGCAGCCAAGATAGCGGGGGGGCCGGCGAGCAGTACTTC
V: TRBV7-9; size: .; J: TRBJ1-6; D: .; CDR3: CASSPRGGTGSPLHF; DNA: TGTGCCAGCAGCCCCCGCGGGGGTACTGGCTCACCCCTCCACTTT
V: TRBV4-2; size: .; J: TRBJ1-4; D: TRBD1; CDR3: CASSQGQGDEKLFF; DNA: TGTGCCAGCAGCCAGGGACAGGGGGATGAAAAACTGTTTTTT
V: TRBV5-6; size: .; J: TRBJ1-1; D: .; CDR3: CASSLASRGPNTEAFF; DNA: TGTGCCAGCAGCTTGGCTTCGCGGGGGCCGAACACTGAAGCTTTCTTT
V: TRBV6-5; size: .; J: TRBJ2-2; D: .; CDR3: CASSYLAGELFF; DNA: TGTGCCAGCAGTTATCTGGCTGGGGAGCTGTTTTTT
V: TRBV6-1; size: .; J: TRBJ1-1; D: .; CDR3: CASSEPWKGRGKNTEAFF; DNA: TGTGCCAGCAGTGAACCTTGGAAGGGGCGAGGAAAGAACACTGAAGCTTTCTTT
V: TRBV4-1; size: few; J: TRBJ2-1; D: .; CDR3: CASSPGSFRYNEQFF; DNA: TGCGCCAGCAGCCCGGGGAGCTTCCGTTACAATGAGCAGTTCTTC
V: TRBV7-2; size: .; J: TRBJ2-2; D: TRBD2; CDR3: CASSLRGGYTGELFF; DNA: TGTGCCAGCAGCTTACGGGGGGGCTACACCGGGGAGCTGTTTTTT
V: TRBV7-2; size: .; J: TRBJ2-7; D: TRBD1; CDR3: CASSLRAPLGTVSSYEQYF; DNA: TGTGCCAGCAGCTTACGGGCCCCTCTCGGGACAGTTAGCTCCTACGAGCAGTACTTC
V: TRBV15; size: few; J: TRBJ2-5; D: .; CDR3: CATSRGDETLETQYF; DNA: TGTGCCACCAGCAGAGGAGACGAGACACTTGAGACCCAGTACTTC
V: TRBV18; size: .; J: TRBJ1-6; D: .; CDR3: CASSPNEAGYNSPLHF; DNA: TGTGCCAGCTCACCAAACGAAGCGGGTTATAATTCACCCCTCCACTTT
V: TRBV10-2; size: .; J: TRBJ1-3; D: .; CDR3: CASSERAGAGNTIYF; DNA: TGCGCCAGCAGTGAGCGGGCAGGGGCTGGAAACACCATATATTTT
V: TRBV6-4; size: .; J: TRBJ2-1; D: TRBD2; CDR3: CASSDPGRGEQFF; DNA: TGTGCCAGCAGTGACCCCGGGAGGGGTGAGCAGTTCTTC
V: TRBV5-1; size: .; J: TRBJ2-1; D: TRBD1; CDR3: CASSQATGAEQFF; DNA: TGCGCCAGCAGCCAAGCTACAGGGGCTGAGCAGTTCTTC
V: TRBV4-3; size: .; J: TRBJ1-4; D: .; CDR3: CASSQDIWGGLFF; DNA: TGCGCCAGCAGCCAAGATATCTGGGGGGGTCTGTTTTTT
V: TRBV6-1; size: .; J: TRBJ2-3; D: .; CDR3: CASSVLDFVSSDTQYF; DNA: TGTGCCAGCAGTGTCTTGGACTTCGTGTCTTCAGATACGCAGTATTTT
V: TRBV7-2; size: .; J: TRBJ2-7; D: TRBD2; CDR3: CASSLHGGAGEQYF; DNA: TGTGCCAGCAGCCTACACGGGGGGGCAGGCGAGCAGTACTTC
V: TRBV7-2; size: .; J: TRBJ2-7; D: TRBD2; CDR3: CASSLEGTSGIYEQYF; DNA: TGTGCCAGCAGCTTGGAAGGGACTAGCGGAATCTACGAGCAGTACTTC
V: TRBV25-1; size: once; J: TRBJ1-2; D: TRBD1; CDR3: CASSEWDRAKGYTF; DNA: TGTGCCAGCAGTGAATGGGACAGGGCTAAGGGCTACACCTTC
V: TRBV6-1; size: .; J: TRBJ1-3; D: .; CDR3: CASREGSSVHTIYF; DNA: TGTGCCAGCAGGGAGGGCTCTTCCGTTCACACCATATATTTT
V: TRBV4-3; size: .; J: TRBJ2-1; D: .; CDR3: CASSQGGHEQFF; DNA: TGCGCCAGCAGCCAAGGGGGGCATGAGCAGTTCTTC
V: TRBV5-1; size: .; J: TRBJ2-5; D: .; CDR3: CASSMTGQETQYF; DNA: TGCGCCAGCAGCATGACTGGCCAAGAGACCCAGTACTTC
V: TRBV5-1; size: .; J: TRBJ1-1; D: .; CDR3: CASSLADRMNTEAFF; DNA: TGCGCCAGCAGCTTGGCGGACAGAATGAACACTGAAGCTTTCTTT
V: TRBV7-9; size: few; J: TRBJ2-7; D: TRBD2; CDR3: CASELAGGPHEQYF; DNA: TGTGCCAGCGAACTAGCGGGGGGGCCCCACGAGCAGTACTTC
V: TRBV6-6; size: .; J: TRBJ2-2; D: TRBD1; CDR3: CASSLPQGANTGELFF; DNA: TGTGCCAGCAGTCTCCCACAGGGGGCTAACACCGGGGAGCTGTTTTTT
V: TRBV5-5; size: .; J: TRBJ1-1; D: TRBD1; CDR3: CASRPLYRGPNTEAFF; DNA: TGTGCCAGCAGACCACTATACAGGGGGCCTAACACTGAAGCTTTCTTT
V: TRBV7-9; size: .; J: TRBJ1-2; D: .; CDR3: CASSFTSAYGYTF; DNA: TGTGCCAGCAGCTTTACTAGTGCCTATGGCTACACCTTC
V: TRBV6-1; size: .; J: TRBJ2-5; D: .; CDR3: CASSPSIQGGETQYF; DNA: TGTGCCAGCAGTCCGTCAATCCAGGGGGGAGAGACCCAGTACTTC
V: TRBV4-1; size: .; J: TRBJ2-5; D: .; CDR3: CASSQGWGGPGETQYF; DNA: TGCGCCAGCAGCCAGGGGTGGGGGGGCCCAGGGGAGACCCAGTACTTC
V: TRBV19; size: .; J: TRBJ1-4; D: TRBD1; CDR3: CASSIGLYGGQLNEKLFF; DNA: TGTGCCAGTAGTATAGGGTTGTACGGGGGACAGCTTAATGAAAAACTGTTTTTT
V: TRBV6-5; size: .; J: TRBJ2-5; D: TRBD2; CDR3: CASSTTSGETQYF; DNA: TGTGCCAGCAGTACCACTAGCGGCGAGACCCAGTACTTC
V: TRBV10-3; size: .; J: TRBJ2-7; D: .; CDR3: CAISATTGQAAYEQYF; DNA: TGTGCCATCAGTGCCACAACAGGGCAGGCGGCCTACGAGCAGTACTTC
V: TRBV6-1; size: .; J: TRBJ2-7; D: TRBD2; CDR3: CASSLGTSGHYEQYF; DNA: TGTGCCAGCAGTCTAGGTACTAGCGGGCACTACGAGCAGTACTTC
V: TRBV6-1; size: .; J: TRBJ2-3; D: .; CDR3: CASSESVGSTDTQYF; DNA: TGTGCCAGCAGTGAATCGGTCGGGAGCACAGATACGCAGTATTTT